A single sample is the source of the 9 T cell receptor beta chains below, sequenced in a study of molecular identifiers for immune sequencing clone quantification. One entry per CDR3 protein results from TCRdb running MiXCR on the PCR reads. There are 400,000 to 600,000 distinct CDR3 sequences in the sample; about 25% occur only once, and around 0.78% lies in the top ten. Sequenced sample: naive CD8+ T cells from blood, with Jurkat cell RNA spiked in. Subset in this sample: FACS-sorted CD8+CD4-CCR7+CD45RA+ naive T cells. These receptors all stem from a human donor in good health. Some libraries in this study had Jurkat cell RNA spiked in.

At least ten counts were recorded for this clonotype. The rearrangement links TRBV10-2 to TRBJ2-3; D is uncertain. Germline V gene lookup returns CDR1 WSHSY and CDR2 SAAADI. Deletions cut 3 bases from V and 3 bases from J, with 10 bases between. The length of the CDR3 is 14 residues. The CDR3 coding sequence is TGCGCCAGCAGTGAATTGGGGTTTACAGATACGCAGTATTTT. Amino acid sequence: CASSELGFTDTQYF.

This clonotype appeared a few times. The V call is TRBV30, the J call TRBJ2-5; 11 bases fit TRBD2. The V gene end was trimmed by 0 bases and the J gene end by 7 bases; junction bases not matched to a gene: 16. The CDR3 length is 18 residues. Germline CDR1 GTSNPN, CDR2 SVGIG (reference sequence). Written as DNA, the CDR3 is TGTGCCTGGAGTGTCCCGCCGGGACTAGCGGTTCTTGGGGGGACCCAGTACTTC. It specifies CAWSVPPGLAVLGGTQYF.

This clonotype came up once. One end of the junction is discordant with germline, which a read error may explain. The chain employs TRBV12-3 or TRBV12-4 and TRBJ1-1; the D is unclear. This CDR3 comprises 12 residues. CDR3 in DNA: TGTGCCTGCGCGCGTGAGAACACCGAAGCTTTCTTT. Translated, it gives CACARENTEAFF.

This rearrangement joins TRBV6-2 or TRBV6-3 to TRBJ1-1, with D tentatively TRBD1 (5 bases). CDR1 and CDR2 from the germline V gene are MNHEY and SVGEGT. V shed 1 base and J shed 0 bases, with 9 bases lying between them. The CDR3 runs to 15 residues. The CDR3 spells CASSYLGHLNTEAFF. Here the CDR3 DNA reads TGTGCCAGCAGTTACTTGGGGCACCTGAACACTGAAGCTTTCTTT.

Concerning this clonotype: One junction end does not reproduce the germline sequence, and a read error may be involved. V is TRBV6-5 and J is TRBJ2-2, with D maybe TRBD2 (6 bases). The CDR3 extends over 15 amino acids. CDR1 MNHEY and CDR2 SVGAGI come from the germline V gene. This CDR3 is CASRTGQTNTGGLFF. The CDR3, as DNA: TGTGCCAGCAGAACCGGGCAGACGAACACCGGGGGGCTGTTTTTT.

This clonotype was counted a few times. V is TRBV7-3 and J is TRBJ2-2, with 10 bases that match TRBD2. CDR3 length equals 18 residues. Germline trimming cut 2 bases from V and 4 bases from J; bases unmatched to any gene: 10. Germline V gene data show CDR1 as SGHTA and CDR2 as FQGTGA. CDR3 nucleotides: TGTGCCAGCAGCTTAGGGTACGGACTAGCGGAGTCCACCGGGGAGCTGTTTTTT. It translates to CASSLGYGLAESTGELFF.

In this sample, this clonotype turned up a few times. The chain employs TRBV28 and TRBJ2-7, with TRBD1 matching over 7 bases. Germline loops: CDR1 MDHEN, CDR2 SYDVKM. The CDR3 sequence is 14 residues long. Trimming at V came to 3 bases and at J to 2 bases, leaving 4 bases not matched to a gene. The CDR3 loop reads CASSFQGVTYEQYF. CDR3 DNA sequence: TGTGCCAGCAGTTTTCAGGGGGTAACCTACGAGCAGTACTTC.

This clonotype appeared once. The conserved phenylalanine or tryptophan normally closing the CDR3 is absent here, so this likely arose from a read error. The V call is TRBV4-2, the J call TRBJ2-7; D is perhaps TRBD2 (5 bases). V lost 0 bases and J 0 bases, leaving 18 bases between the germline ends. This CDR3 contains 18 residues. Germline loops: CDR1 LGHNA, CDR2 YNFKEQ. The CDR3 loop reads CASSQEPVRGSNSYEQYL. The CDR3, as DNA: TGTGCCAGCAGCCAAGAACCGGTCCGAGGGTCTAACTCCTACGAGCAGTACCTC.

The V and J genes are TRBV4-3 and TRBJ1-1, with D possibly matching TRBD1 (5 bases). The CDR3 is 16 residues long. Between the trimmed V and J ends, which lost 0 bases and 2 bases, there was a span of 13 bases. Germline V gene sequence: CDR1 LGHNA, CDR2 YSLEER. The CDR3 region has the DNA TGCGCCAGCAGCCAAGATCCCCCAGGACAAAACACTGAAGCTTTCTTT. This codes for CASSQDPPGQNTEAFF.